The 32 T cell receptor beta chains below all came from one sample that was sequenced in a study of cytomegalovirus exposure and HLA in healthy donors. The study ran its PCR with 60 Vbeta and 13 Jbeta primers. Sequenced by immunoSEQ multiplex PCR; TCRdb stores in-frame clones only, minus some. In the table there are over 200,000 clones, more than 75% of which are singletons. The source material was PBMCs. These receptors were obtained from a male donor in good health and CMV-seronegative.

The chain recombines TRBV5-1 with TRBJ2-3; 14 bases are shared with TRBD2. J gave up 4 bases and V 4 bases, and 5 bases lay outside the gene matches. The germline V gene encodes CDR1 SGHRS and CDR2 YFSETQ. This CDR3 region has 16 residues. This CDR3 reads CASSPGTSGSADTQYF. In nucleotides, the CDR3 is TGCGCCAGCAGCCCGGGGACTAGCGGGAGCGCAGATACGCAGTATTTT.

The chain couples TRBV7-9 to TRBJ2-5; 9 bases line up with TRBD2. The closer fit of TRBJ2-7 to the DNA end suggests the J call may be wrong. CDR1 is SEHNR and CDR2 is FQNEAQ in the germline V gene (reference sequence). The CDR3 is 17 amino acids. CDR3 nucleotides: TGTGCCAGCAGCTTTGGTAGCGGGAGAGTAAGGTCCTACGAGCAGTACTTC. It translates to CASSFGSGRVRSYEQYF.

The chain carries TRBV2 and TRBJ2-7, with D hard to call. There are 16 residues in the CDR3. CDR1 and CDR2 (germline): SNHLY, FYNNEI. Trimming cost V 3 bases and J 0 bases, with 15 bases left between them. The CDR3 region is CASSDWSSLPSYEQYF. As DNA, the CDR3 is TGTGCCAGCAGTGATTGGAGCTCCTTACCCTCCTACGAGCAGTACTTC.

This clone has more than one count but fewer than ten. V gene TRBV11-3 combines with J gene TRBJ2-7, with 11 bases matching TRBD2. This CDR3 contains 14 residues. Trimming cost V 7 bases and J 2 bases; bases outside gene matches: 4. CDR1 is SGHNT, CDR2 YENEEA, per germline. The CDR3 sequence is CASNPLAGAYEQYF. The CDR3 DNA sequence: TGTGCCAGCAACCCACTAGCGGGAGCCTACGAGCAGTACTTC.

This clone is a singleton in its sample. The chain is built from TRBV10-3 and TRBJ2-4; 10 nucleotides match TRBD2. The V gene end was trimmed by 1 base and the J gene end by 0 bases; junction bases not matched to a gene: 6. Germline V gives CDR1 ENHRY, CDR2 SYGVKD. The CDR3 is 18 residues long. The CDR3 loop is CAISELTSGLLAKNIQYF. The CDR3 coding sequence is TGTGCCATCAGTGAGTTGACTAGCGGGCTTCTAGCCAAAAACATTCAGTACTTC.

This clone came up once. The V call is TRBV29-1, the J call TRBJ2-3; 13 bases line up with TRBD2. The CDR3 spans 14 residues. The ends lost 6 bases at V and 4 bases at J; junction bases unmatched: 4. The germline CDR1 and CDR2 sequences are SQVTM and ANQGSEA. The CDR3 is CSVWTSGRADTQYF. The CDR3 nucleotides read TGCAGCGTGTGGACTAGCGGGAGAGCAGATACGCAGTATTTT.

The CDR3 region is CASSPQTGNNEKLFF. The CDR3, as DNA: TGTGCCAGCAGCCCGCAGACAGGGAATAATGAAAAACTGTTTTTT. The rearrangement joins TRBV5-5 to TRBJ1-4, with 7 bases identical to TRBD1. Losses at the gene ends were 4 bases for V and 4 bases for J; bases not matched to a gene: 7. Germline-derived CDR1 and CDR2 are SGHKS and YYEKEE (reference sequence). The CDR3 extends over 15 amino acids.

This sequence joins TRBV7-2 and TRBJ2-3, with 8 bases fitting TRBD2. Germline lookup yields CDR1 SGHTA and CDR2 FQGNSA. The ends lost 4 bases at V and 2 bases at J; junction bases unmatched: 8. The CDR3 runs 16 residues. This CDR3 reads CASSYPGSGATDTQYF. CDR3 sequence (DNA): TGTGCCAGCAGCTACCCGGGTAGCGGGGCCACAGATACGCAGTATTTT.

This chain connects TRBV7-3 to TRBJ2-6, with D possibly being TRBD2 (6 bases). Germline V lookup: CDR1 SGHTA, CDR2 FQGTGA. The V end lost 3 bases, the J end lost 1 base, and 7 bases lay between the germline ends. There are 15 residues in the CDR3. The CDR3 loop reads CASSFGGSGANVLTF. CDR3 DNA sequence: TGTGCCAGCAGCTTCGGGGGATCTGGGGCCAACGTCCTGACTTTC.

The chain recombines TRBV2 with TRBJ1-5, with D possibly TRBD1 on 5 matching bases. V gave up 10 bases and J gave up 2 bases, with 21 bases separating them. The length of the CDR3 is 16 residues. The germline V gene has CDR1 SNHLY and CDR2 FYNNEI. The CDR3: CATSGRAGFRNQPQHF. CDR3 coding DNA: TGTGCCACCTCGGGACGGGCGGGGTTTCGCAATCAGCCCCAGCATTTT.

This clone was picked up a small number of times. The CDR3 nucleotides read TGTGCCAGCAGCACTAGAGGGTCGGGGACAGGGGATGAAAAACTGTTTTTT. This sequence encodes CASSTRGSGTGDEKLFF. V usage is TRBV7-6 and J usage is TRBJ1-4; 10 bases are shared with TRBD1. The germline V gene encodes CDR1 SGHVS and CDR2 FNYEAQ. The CDR3 loop spans 17 amino acids. V shed 5 bases and J 6 bases; nucleotides not matched to a gene: 12.

The chain combines TRBV21-1 with TRBJ1-5. TRBV21-1 is a pseudogene locus. The CDR3 sequence is 16 residues long. Here the CDR3 DNA reads TGTGCCAGCAGCAAAGGGAGGGGGGGTAAAAATCAGCCCCAGCATTTT. Protein sequence: CASSKGRGGKNQPQHF.

As concerns this clone: Other DNA variants within this sample encode the same CDR3. V is TRBV5-1 and J is TRBJ2-3, with TRBD2 matching over 8 bases. V was clipped by 0 bases and J by 0 bases; unmatched bases: 0. CDR1 and CDR2 (germline): SGHRS, YFSETQ. The CDR3 length is 15 residues. CDR3: CASSLERGSTDTQYF. In DNA, the CDR3 is TGCGCCAGCAGCTTGGAGCGGGGGAGCACAGATACGCAGTATTTT.

This chain links TRBV9 with TRBJ2-2; 8 positions agree with TRBD2. CDR3 size: 17 residues. The V gene end was trimmed by 0 bases and the J gene end by 0 bases; junction bases not matched to a gene: 4. The V gene's germline CDR1 is SGDLS and CDR2 YYNGEE. The CDR3, as DNA: TGTGCCAGCAGCGTAGTCGGTAGCGGGACGAACACCGGGGAGCTGTTTTTT. This sequence encodes CASSVVGSGTNTGELFF. Filled out from reference TRBV9 and TRBJ2-2, the complete variable domain reads DSGVTQTPKHLITATGQRVTLRCSPRSGDLSVYWYQQSLDQGLQFLIQYYNGEERAKGNILERFSAQQFPDLHSELNLSSLELGDSALYFCASSVVGSGTNTGELFFGEGSRLTVL.

The chain joins TRBV9 to TRBJ2-1; D is perhaps TRBD2 (5 bases). The CDR3 loop spans 13 amino acids. Trimming pared 0 bases from V and 9 bases from J, leaving 10 bases between. From germline, CDR1 is SGDLS and CDR2 YYNGEE. The CDR3 protein is CASSVATGSEQFF. The CDR3, as DNA: TGTGCCAGCAGCGTAGCTACGGGGTCTGAGCAGTTCTTC.

This clone was picked up one time. The chain carries TRBV28 and TRBJ1-4; D is ambiguous. The V and J ends lost 4 bases and 0 bases respectively, with 6 bases between them. This CDR3 is built from 14 residues. Germline V CDR1 and CDR2: MDHEN, SYDVKM. CDR3 protein: CASSSVATNEKLFF. The CDR3 DNA reads TGTGCCAGCAGTTCAGTTGCAACTAATGAAAAACTGTTTTTT.

This clone was counted only a few times. The chain employs TRBV7-9 and TRBJ1-5, with 7 bases aligning to TRBD1. Trimming at V came to 4 bases and at J to 5 bases, leaving 2 bases not matched to a gene. CDR1 SEHNR and CDR2 FQNEAQ come from the germline V gene (reference sequence). The CDR3 is made up of 13 amino acids. The CDR3 DNA reads TGTGCCAGCAGCTCGGGACAGTATCAGCCCCAGCATTTT. Translated, it gives CASSSGQYQPQHF.

The chain has TRBV15 and TRBJ2-1; D may be TRBD2 (6 bases). This CDR3 is 18 amino acids long. V was cut by 6 bases and J by 3 bases, with 24 bases left in between. Germline V gene data show CDR1 as LNHNV and CDR2 as YYDKDF (reference sequence). The CDR3 region is CATRSAAGLIQIYNEQFF. CDR3 bases: TGTGCCACCAGGTCTGCGGCGGGACTTATACAAATCTACAATGAGCAGTTCTTC. Filled out from reference TRBV15 and TRBJ2-1, the complete variable domain reads DAMVIQNPRYQVTQFGKPVTLSCSQTLNHNVMYWYQQKSSQAPKLLFHYYDKDFNNEADTPDNFQSRRPNTSFCFLDIRSPGLGDTAMYLCATRSAAGLIQIYNEQFFGPGTRLTVL.

CDR3: CASSIGTGVDYSNQPQHF. The CDR3 bases are TGTGCCAGTAGTATAGGGACAGGGGTGGACTATAGCAATCAGCCCCAGCATTTT. The chain is built from TRBV19 and TRBJ1-5; 9 positions agree with TRBD1. The V and J ends lost 1 base and 0 bases, in that order; junction bases with no gene match: 7. The CDR3 is made up of 18 amino acids. Germline values: CDR1 LNHDA, CDR2 SQIVND (reference sequence).

This sequence joins TRBV28 and TRBJ2-3; TRBD1 matches 8 bases. Germline loops: CDR1 MDHEN, CDR2 SYDVKM. The CDR3 is made up of 17 amino acids. The trim removed 8 bases at V and 2 bases at J, leaving 15 bases unmatched. The CDR3 spells CASAQGAPPINTDTQYF. The DNA of the CDR3 is TGTGCCAGCGCTCAGGGGGCGCCTCCTATTAACACAGATACGCAGTATTTT.

The chain carries TRBV10-3 and TRBJ1-1; D gene ambiguous. This CDR3 is built from 14 residues. Germline V CDR1 and CDR2: ENHRY, SYGVKD. The V and J ends lost 4 bases and 4 bases respectively, with 13 bases between them. CDR3 amino acids: CAISGVSGFTEAFF. The CDR3 DNA reads as TGTGCCATCAGTGGAGTCAGCGGATTCACTGAAGCTTTCTTT.

This rearrangement joins TRBV29-1 to TRBJ2-2; D is ambiguous. V lost 3 bases and J 5 bases, leaving 4 bases between the germline ends. The CDR3 has 11 residues. Germline CDR1 is SQVTM and CDR2 is ANQGSEA. The chain's CDR3 is CSVDLTGELFF. CDR3 nucleotides: TGCAGCGTTGATCTAACCGGGGAGCTGTTTTTT.

The chain is built from TRBV6-1 and TRBJ2-1, with 11 bases lining up with TRBD2. Trimming removed 2 bases from V and 2 bases from J; junction bases left unmatched: 11. The CDR3 is 19 amino acids. Per germline, CDR1 MNHNS and CDR2 SASEGT. The CDR3 DNA follows: TGTGCCAGCAGTGAACGGCGGTCTAGCGGGAGGCGCCCCTACAATGAGCAGTTCTTC. Its protein product is CASSERRSSGRRPYNEQFF.

The chain recombines TRBV20-1 with TRBJ2-7; TRBD2 is a possible D gene (7 bases). The germline CDR1 and CDR2 sequences are DFQATT and SNEGSKA (reference sequence). This CDR3 comprises 11 residues. The CDR3 is CTARGGYEQYF. CDR3 DNA sequence: TGCACCGCAAGGGGGGGCTACGAGCAGTACTTC.

The chain uses TRBV5-6 and TRBJ2-3, with D possibly matching TRBD2 (6 bases). Germline V CDR1 and CDR2: SGHDT, YYEEEE. V lost 0 bases to trimming and J lost 4 bases, with 12 bases between them. The CDR3 loop spans 15 amino acids. The CDR3 DNA sequence: TGTGCCAGCAGCTTGGGGGCAGGGACTTCAGATACGCAGTATTTT. Translating it yields CASSLGAGTSDTQYF.

V and J are TRBV9 and TRBJ1-4, with TRBD1 identical over 10 bases. V was clipped by 0 bases and J by 8 bases; unmatched bases: 13. This CDR3 comprises 18 residues. Germline V gene data show CDR1 as SGDLS and CDR2 as YYNGEE. CDR3 sequence reads: CASSVATSWGTGVEKLFF. Here the CDR3 DNA reads TGTGCCAGCAGCGTAGCTACGAGCTGGGGGACAGGGGTCGAAAAACTGTTTTTT.

The J gene is TRBJ1-1, the V gene TRBV14, with a weak D call TRBD1 (6 bases). Trimming stripped 4 bases from V and 4 bases from J, with 10 bases between. Germline V CDR1 and CDR2: SGHDN, FVKESK. This CDR3 has 13 amino acids. CDR3 in DNA: TGTGCCAGCAGCCCATACAGGGCCACTGAAGCTTTCTTT. Its translation is CASSPYRATEAFF.

This clone has a single count. The rearrangement joins TRBV6-5 to TRBJ2-3; a weak D match, TRBD2 (7 bases). The CDR3 has 15 residues. From germline, CDR1 is MNHEY and CDR2 SVGAGI. V was cut by 8 bases and J by 0 bases, with 15 bases left in between. CDR3 sequence (DNA): TGTGCCAGCGGGGGGGCGAGGGGGAGCACAGATACGCAGTATTTT. It yields the protein CASGGARGSTDTQYF.

The chain links TRBV29-1 to TRBJ1-1; D perhaps matches TRBD1 (5 bases). V lost 0 bases, J lost 1 base, and 12 bases lay in between. The CDR3 sequence is 15 residues long. Germline values: CDR1 SQVTM, CDR2 ANQGSEA. The CDR3 bases are TGCAGCGTTGAAGATCCGTGGAGGGGGAACACTGAAGCTTTCTTT. It codes for CSVEDPWRGNTEAFF.

The V gene is TRBV11-2, the J gene TRBJ2-7; 7 positions agree with TRBD2. V gave up 3 bases and J gave up 2 bases; unmatched junction bases: 10. From germline, CDR1 is SGHAT and CDR2 FQNNGV. CDR3 length: 16 residues. CDR3 residues: CASSFVRGTPPYEQYF. The CDR3 DNA sequence: TGTGCCAGCAGCTTCGTGCGGGGGACGCCTCCCTACGAGCAGTACTTC.

The rearrangement uses TRBV28 and TRBJ1-5; D gene ambiguous. The CDR3 length is 12 residues. Germline assignment: CDR1 MDHEN and CDR2 SYDVKM. Trimming removed 6 bases at V and 6 bases at J, with 9 bases between. CDR3 sequence reads: CASSSLLQPQHF. CDR3 sequence (DNA): TGTGCCAGCAGCTCCCTCCTTCAGCCCCAGCATTTT.

This chain links TRBV28 with TRBJ2-7, with D possibly being TRBD2 (5 bases). CDR3 size: 14 residues. Germline lookup yields CDR1 MDHEN and CDR2 SYDVKM. Trimming stripped 5 bases from V and 3 bases from J, with 14 bases between. For the CDR3, the DNA is TGTGCCAGCAGTAATGTTGCGGGTTTCTACGAGCAGTACTTC. Translated, it gives CASSNVAGFYEQYF.